Below are 11 T cell receptor beta chains sequenced from a single sample in a study of cytomegalovirus exposure and HLA in healthy donors (dated by TCRdb to 2016 to 2017). Libraries came from the immunoSEQ multiplex PCR assay. A mixture of 60 forward primers for TCR Vbeta segments and 13 reverse primers for TCR Jbeta segments was used in the multiplex PCR. The clones in this table, taken by TCRdb from immuneACCESS, are in-frame only. Not every clone is retained; where verified, under half of the shortfall comes from an unresolved V gene, and the cause of the rest is unknown. Within this sample are around 120,000 clones, with around three quarters of them counted one time only. Of the sample, over 2% is held by the ten largest clones. The sequencing sample was made of PBMCs. These receptors all stem from a man between 25 and 39 years old in good health and CMV-seronegative.

With respect to this clone: A junction boundary mismatches the germline segment, possibly from a read error. The V and J genes are TRBV29-1 and TRBJ1-2; D unclear. The CDR3 covers 12 residues. Germline values: CDR1 SQVTM, CDR2 ANQGSEA. The CDR3 protein is CSAKTENYGYPF. The DNA for the CDR3 is TGCAGCGCAAAGACGGAGAACTATGGCTACCCCTTC.

This rearrangement joins TRBV28 to TRBJ1-5; 7 bases fit TRBD1. The V gene's germline CDR1 is MDHEN and CDR2 SYDVKM. Trimming removed 5 bases from V and 7 bases from J; junction bases left unmatched: 11. The CDR3 has 15 amino acids. The CDR3 is CASSTPNRGTQPQHF. Here the CDR3 DNA reads TGTGCCAGCAGTACCCCCAACAGGGGAACACAGCCCCAGCATTTT.

J is TRBJ1-1 and V is TRBV7-2; TRBD1 matches at 9 bases. The V and J ends lost 5 bases and 1 base, in that order; junction bases with no gene match: 2. Germline V gives CDR1 SGHTA, CDR2 FQGNSA. The CDR3 is 14 amino acids. The CDR3 DNA is TGTGCCAGCAGCCCGGGACAGGGGAACACTGAAGCTTTCTTT. Translating it yields CASSPGQGNTEAFF.

Only one count was recorded for this clone. The V call is TRBV19, the J call TRBJ2-7; 11 positions match TRBD2. Germline V CDR1 and CDR2: LNHDA, SQIVND (reference sequence). The CDR3 sequence is 15 residues long. Trimming removed 7 bases from V and 6 bases from J; junction bases left unmatched: 11. The DNA of the CDR3 is TGTGCCAGTACCCCGACTAGCGGGAATTTCGGCGAGCAGTACTTC. Its protein product is CASTPTSGNFGEQYF.

The chain is built from TRBV18 and TRBJ1-3; 9 nucleotides line up with TRBD1. Germline V gives CDR1 KGHSH, CDR2 LQKENI. The CDR3 consists of 16 residues. V shed 3 bases and J 0 bases; nucleotides not matched to a gene: 3. DNA of the CDR3: TGTGCCAGCTCACCGGGACAGGGACTCTCTGGAAACACCATATATTTT. Its translation: CASSPGQGLSGNTIYF.

The chain couples TRBV19 to TRBJ1-2; TRBD1 matches at 8 bases. This CDR3 region has 14 residues. The J segment lost 6 bases and the V segment lost 5 bases, leaving 8 bases of the junction unmatched. CDR1 and CDR2 from the germline V gene are LNHDA and SQIVND (reference sequence). DNA for the CDR3: TGTGCCAGTAGTTTACCCGGACAGGGCAATGGCTACACCTTC. This encodes CASSLPGQGNGYTF.

The chain uses TRBV5-1 and TRBJ1-6; 10 bases are a match to TRBD1. Germline V gene sequence: CDR1 SGHRS, CDR2 YFSETQ. V was clipped by 6 bases and J by 9 bases; unmatched bases: 6. The length of the CDR3 is 14 residues. CDR3 sequence: CASNPGTGASPLHF. CDR3 coding DNA: TGCGCCAGCAACCCCGGGACAGGGGCTTCACCCCTCCACTTT.

This rearrangement joins TRBV11-3 to TRBJ2-7; 11 bases align to TRBD2. V gave up 2 bases and J gave up 2 bases; unmatched junction bases: 5. Germline loops: CDR1 SGHNT, CDR2 YENEEA. The CDR3 has 16 residues. This chain's CDR3 is CASSLTSGRPTYEQYF. DNA for the CDR3: TGTGCCAGCAGCTTAACTAGCGGGAGACCTACCTACGAGCAGTACTTC.

The chain combines TRBV6-1 with TRBJ2-1; D is uncertain. Trimming shortened V by 0 bases and J by 4 bases, and 10 bases separated the two germline ends. The CDR3 sequence is 15 residues long. Germline values: CDR1 MNHNS, CDR2 SASEGT. DNA of the CDR3: TGTGCCAGCAGTGAAGCGGGCGTCATATACAATGAGCAGTTCTTC. Residues: CASSEAGVIYNEQFF.

This clone is a singleton in its sample. DNA for the CDR3: TGCGCCAGCAGCCAAGATCTCGAGTACGGCTACACCTTC. Translation: CASSQDLEYGYTF. V and J are TRBV4-3 and TRBJ1-2; D is uncertain. The CDR3 is 13 amino acids. Trimming left V 0 bases short and J 8 bases short, with 10 bases between. The germline V gene has CDR1 LGHNA and CDR2 YSLEER.

This chain links TRBV19 with TRBJ1-1; perhaps TRBD1 as D (6 bases). The CDR3 loop spans 15 amino acids. V shed 3 bases and J shed 0 bases, with 11 bases lying between them. Germline V gene lookup returns CDR1 LNHDA and CDR2 SQIVND (reference sequence). The CDR3 sequence: CASSIGGTLNTEAFF. CDR3 bases: TGTGCCAGTAGTATCGGGGGGACATTGAACACTGAAGCTTTCTTT.